This is a list of T cell receptor beta chains from one sample in a study of T-cell reconstitution after alpha-beta-depleted transplantation in children. TCRdb itself ran the PCR reads through MiXCR, one entry per CDR3 protein. This table has under 150,000 distinct CDR3 sequences, roughly 9% appearing once. This specimen was PBMCs, mostly from graft donor cells, taken 180 days after TCRalphabeta/CD19-depleted stem cell transplant. The receptors were gathered from a girl less than two years old who had a stem cell transplant for combined immunodeficiency, so the T cells may come from the graft donor. Both conserved end residues are part of each CDR3. Fields, in order: D gene, clone size, V gene, J gene, CDR3 DNA, CDR3 protein. A D gene is named only where the DNA matches it firmly. Rows give clone size only sometimes, using once, few, many, or a class for an expanded clone.

>.|.|TRBV7-8|TRBJ1-1
TGTGCCAGCAGCTTAGAGCCTGGGGGCACTGAAGCTTTCTTT
CASSLEPGGTEAFF
>.|.|TRBV4-3|TRBJ2-7
TGCGCCAGCAGCAAAGCGGTTACTAATGTCCCGAATCGCTCCTACGAGCAGTACTTC
CASSKAVTNVPNRSYEQYF
>TRBD2|.|TRBV10-3|TRBJ2-7
TGTGCCATCAGTGAGTCGAGGACTAGCGGGGGGTCCCTTGGGTACGAGCAGTACTTC
CAISESRTSGGSLGYEQYF
>.|many|TRBV7-8|TRBJ2-3
TGTGCCAGCAGCTTTAACACAGATACGCAGTATTTT
CASSFNTDTQYF
>TRBD2|many|TRBV20-1|TRBJ2-1
TGCAGTGCTCCAGGGACTAGGCTTAACAATGAGCAGTTCTTC
CSAPGTRLNNEQFF
>TRBD2|.|TRBV7-2|TRBJ2-1
TGTGCCAGCAGCGAGACTAGCGGGCGAGCGTTCTTC
CASSETSGRAFF
>.|few|TRBV29-1|TRBJ2-1
TGCAGCGCAAGGGGTCACGGCGGCGATGAGCAGTTCTTC
CSARGHGGDEQFF
>.|few|TRBV15|TRBJ1-2
TGTGCCACCAGCAGAGATTTTCTGACTGGGGATGACTACACCTTC
CATSRDFLTGDDYTF
>TRBD2|many|TRBV12-3/TRBV12-4|TRBJ2-7
TGTGCCAGCAGTTTTGTGACTAGCGGGACCTACGAGCAGTACTTC
CASSFVTSGTYEQYF
>.|many|TRBV12-3/TRBV12-4|TRBJ2-1
TGTGCCAGCAGTTCCCCCCGTGAGCAGTTCTTC
CASSSPREQFF
>.|.|TRBV20-1|TRBJ1-5
TGCAGTGCTAGAGAAGGCCAGTTGAATCAGCCCCAGCATTTT
CSAREGQLNQPQHF
>.|.|TRBV5-1|TRBJ2-5
TGCGCCAGCCAATTCGGCAGGGCGAGGAGGGAGACCCAGTACTTC
CASQFGRARRETQYF
>TRBD2|.|TRBV20-1|TRBJ2-1
TGCAGTACAAGACTAGCGGGACACAATGAGCAGTTCTTC
CSTRLAGHNEQFF